The clone carrying this T cell receptor (beta chain) was observed many times. Its specificity is not known. V lost 4 bases to trimming and J lost 7 bases; unmatched junction nucleotides: 7. The CDR3 sequence is 15 residues long. CDR1 is MDHEN, CDR2 SYDVKM, per germline. This sample was taken from a study of T cells in Graves' hyperthyroidism and ophthalmopathy. Across the study: Before any treatment, at initial diagnosis, peripheral blood was collected.

Amplification targeted TCR beta CDR3 regions from RNA transcripts. HTBI primers were used for first-round RT-PCR of the TCR CDR3. Each CDR3 protein gets one entry after TCRdb re-called the multiplex PCR reads with MiXCR. The table records a few hundred thousand distinct CDR3 sequences, 15% to 19% of them present only once. Patients having uncontrolled infection, another autoimmune disease, pregnancy or lactation were not included. General study points: The model identified upcoming ophthalmopathy a median approximately six months ahead of onset.

Sequencing was carried out using blood. The receptor was derived from a young woman with Graves' hyperthyroidism. The chain is built from TRBV28 and TRBJ2-7; 13 bases are shared with TRBD2. The CDR3 sequence: CASSSRRLAGGEQYF. CDR3 nucleotides: TGTGCCAGCAGTTCTAGAAGACTAGCGGGAGGAGAGCAGTACTTC.